Below are 2 T cell receptor beta chains sequenced from a single sample in a study of early T cells in non-severe SARS-CoV-2 infection. TCRdb independently ran MiXCR on the 5' RACE reads; one entry per CDR3 protein. The sample comprises 100,000 to 120,000 distinct CDR3 sequences, 10% to 15% of which are singletons, and around 4.1% rests with the top ten. The sequencing used whole blood, collected at baseline. These receptor sequences come from an adult who was a healthcare worker with PCR-confirmed SARS-CoV-2 infection or an uninfected control (not recorded which).

This clonotype was picked up a small number of times. The chain recombines TRBV20-1 with TRBJ2-3; no reliable D call. Germline V gene sequence: CDR1 DFQATT, CDR2 SNEGSKA (reference sequence). CDR3 size: 16 residues. Trimming took 5 bases from V and 2 from J, leaving 20 bases between them. The CDR3 region has the DNA TGCAGTGCTTACCCCGGGTCTCGGGCGGTCACAGATACGCAGTATTTT. It specifies CSAYPGSRAVTDTQYF.

The chain couples TRBV6-6 to TRBJ2-1; the D call may be TRBD1 or TRBD2 (5 bases each). Deletions cut 4 bases from V and 9 bases from J, with 10 bases between. The CDR3 is made up of 12 amino acids. Germline V gene sequence: CDR1 MNHNY, CDR2 SVGAGI (reference sequence). CDR3 nucleotides: TGTGCCAGCAGTTCGGGGACGAGTGAGCAGTTCTTC. Translation gives CASSSGTSEQFF.